This T cell receptor (beta chain) came from a study of blood T cell repertoires in COVID-19. As for the study in general: PBMCs, B-cell-depleted T cells, or T cells were the source of the cDNA or gDNA that made up the material.

Clones were read by immunoSEQ multiplex PCR, and TCRdb kept only the in-frame ones, dropping some. This table holds fewer than 300,000 clones, around 90% found once. The ends lost 7 bases at V and 6 bases at J; junction bases unmatched: 3. The CDR3 loop spans 11 amino acids. CDR1 SQVTM and CDR2 ANQGSEA come from the germline V gene. Seattle-derived patients entered the study during active infection and were followed longitudinally. The J gene is TRBJ1-1, the V gene TRBV29-1; 9 bases fit TRBD1. Sequencing was done on a sample of peripheral blood. The TCR was taken from a person aged 18-35 years with COVID-19, enrolled during active disease. The CDR3 DNA follows: TGCAGCGGACAGGGGGGCTCTGAAGCTTTCTTT. It translates to CSGQGGSEAFF.